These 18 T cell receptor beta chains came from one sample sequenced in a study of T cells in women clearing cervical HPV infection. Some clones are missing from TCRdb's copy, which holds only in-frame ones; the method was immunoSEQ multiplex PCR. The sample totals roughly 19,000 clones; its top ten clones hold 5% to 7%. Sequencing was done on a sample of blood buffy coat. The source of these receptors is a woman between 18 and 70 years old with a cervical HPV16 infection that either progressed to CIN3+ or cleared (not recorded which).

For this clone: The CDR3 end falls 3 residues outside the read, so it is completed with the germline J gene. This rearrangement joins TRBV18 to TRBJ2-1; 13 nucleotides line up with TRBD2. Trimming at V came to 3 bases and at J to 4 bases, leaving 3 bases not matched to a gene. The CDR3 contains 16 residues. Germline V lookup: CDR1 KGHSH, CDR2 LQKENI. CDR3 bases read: TGTGCCAGCTCACCCGGGACTAGCGGGACGTACAATGAG. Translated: CASSPGTSGTYNE. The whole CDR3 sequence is CASSPGTSGTYNEQFF.

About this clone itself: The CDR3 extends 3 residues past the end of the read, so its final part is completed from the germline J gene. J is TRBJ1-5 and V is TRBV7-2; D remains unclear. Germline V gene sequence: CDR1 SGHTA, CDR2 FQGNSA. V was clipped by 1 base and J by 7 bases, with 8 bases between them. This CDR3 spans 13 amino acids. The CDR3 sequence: CASSLGRGQPQHF. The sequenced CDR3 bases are TGTGCCAGCAGCTTAGGCCGCGGCCAGCCC. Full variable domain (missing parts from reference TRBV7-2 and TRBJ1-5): GAGVSQSPSNKVTEKGKDVELRCDPISGHTALYWYRQSLGQGLEFLIYFQGNSAPDKSGLPSDRFSAERTGGSVSTLTIQRTQQEDSAVYLCASSLGRGQPQHFGDGTRLSIL.

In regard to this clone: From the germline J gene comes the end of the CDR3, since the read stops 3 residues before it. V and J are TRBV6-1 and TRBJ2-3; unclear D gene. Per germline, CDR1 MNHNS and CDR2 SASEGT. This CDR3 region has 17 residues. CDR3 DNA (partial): TGTGCCAGCAGTGAAGCGTGGCGGCTTTATAGCAATCAGCCG. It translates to CASSEAWRLYSNQP. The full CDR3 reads CASSEAWRLYSNQPQYF.

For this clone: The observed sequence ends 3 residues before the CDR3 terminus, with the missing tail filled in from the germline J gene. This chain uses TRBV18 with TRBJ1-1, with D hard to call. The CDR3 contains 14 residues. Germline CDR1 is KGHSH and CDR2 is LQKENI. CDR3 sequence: CASSLGLSQETAFF. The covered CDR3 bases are TGTGCCAGCTCACTAGGACTCTCTCAAGAGACA. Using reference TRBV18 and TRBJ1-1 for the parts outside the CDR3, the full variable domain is NAGVMQNPRHLVRRRGQEARLRCSPMKGHSHVYWYRQLPEEGLKFMVYLQKENIIDESGMPKERFSAEFPKEGPSILRIQQVVRGDSAAYFCASSLGLSQETAFFGQGTRLTVV.

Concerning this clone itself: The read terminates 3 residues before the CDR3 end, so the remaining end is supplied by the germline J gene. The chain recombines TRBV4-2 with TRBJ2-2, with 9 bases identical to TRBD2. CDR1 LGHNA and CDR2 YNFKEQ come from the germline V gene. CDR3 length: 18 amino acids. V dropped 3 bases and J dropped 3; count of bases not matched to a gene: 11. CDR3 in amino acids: CASSQVIAGVGDTGELFF. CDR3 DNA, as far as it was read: TGTGCCAGCAGCCAGGTTATAGCGGGAGTGGGTGACACCGGGGAG.

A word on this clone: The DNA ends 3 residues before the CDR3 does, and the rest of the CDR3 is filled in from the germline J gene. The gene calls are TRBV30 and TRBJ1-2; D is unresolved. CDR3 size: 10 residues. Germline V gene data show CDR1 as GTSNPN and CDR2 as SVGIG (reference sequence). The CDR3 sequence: CACHRWGYTF. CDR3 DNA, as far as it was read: TGTGCCTGTCATCGGTGGGGC.

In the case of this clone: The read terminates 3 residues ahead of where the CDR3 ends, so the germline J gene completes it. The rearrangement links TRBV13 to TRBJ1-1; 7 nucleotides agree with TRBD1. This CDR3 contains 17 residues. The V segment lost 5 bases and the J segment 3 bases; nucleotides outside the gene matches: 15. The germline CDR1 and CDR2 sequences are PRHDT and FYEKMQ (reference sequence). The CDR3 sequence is CASSPGGHKGADTEAFF. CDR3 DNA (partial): TGTGCCAGCAGCCCAGGGGGACACAAAGGGGCGGACACTGAA. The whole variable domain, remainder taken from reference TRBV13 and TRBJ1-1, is AAGVIQSPRHLIKEKRETATLKCYPIPRHDTVYWYQQGPGQDPQFLISFYEKMQSDKGSIPDRFSAQQFSDYHSELNMSSLELGDSALYFCASSPGGHKGADTEAFFGQGTRLTVV.

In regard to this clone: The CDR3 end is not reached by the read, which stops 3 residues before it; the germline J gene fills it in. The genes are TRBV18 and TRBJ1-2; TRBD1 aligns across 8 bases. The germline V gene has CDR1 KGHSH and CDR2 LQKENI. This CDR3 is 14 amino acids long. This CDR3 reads CASSPPGGTDTYTF. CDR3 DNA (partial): TGTGCCAGCTCACCTCCAGGGGGCACAGATACC.

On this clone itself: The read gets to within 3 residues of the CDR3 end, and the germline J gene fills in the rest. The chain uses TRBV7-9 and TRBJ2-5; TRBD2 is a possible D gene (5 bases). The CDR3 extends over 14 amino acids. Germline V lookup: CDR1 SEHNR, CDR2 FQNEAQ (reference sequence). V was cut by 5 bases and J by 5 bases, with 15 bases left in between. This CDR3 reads CASSPGLLGETQYF. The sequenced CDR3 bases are TGTGCCAGCAGCCCAGGACTGCTCGGGGAGACC.

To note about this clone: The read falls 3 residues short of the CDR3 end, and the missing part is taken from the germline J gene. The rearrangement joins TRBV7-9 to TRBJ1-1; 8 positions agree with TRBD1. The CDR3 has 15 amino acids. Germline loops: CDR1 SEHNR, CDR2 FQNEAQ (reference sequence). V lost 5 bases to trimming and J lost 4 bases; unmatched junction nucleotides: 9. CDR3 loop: CASSPPSDRVTEAFF. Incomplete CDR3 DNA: TGTGCCAGCAGCCCCCCCTCGGACAGGGTCACTGAA.

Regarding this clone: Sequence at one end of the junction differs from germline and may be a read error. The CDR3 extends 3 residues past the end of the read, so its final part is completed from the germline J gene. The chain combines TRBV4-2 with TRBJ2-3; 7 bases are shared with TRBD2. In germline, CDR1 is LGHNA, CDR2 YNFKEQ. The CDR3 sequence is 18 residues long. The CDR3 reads CASSQGGSGASSTDTQYF. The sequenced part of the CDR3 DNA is TGCGCCAGCAGCCAAGGCGGAAGCGGGGCCAGCAGCACAGATACG.

Partial CDR3 DNA: TGCAGTGCTGCTCATTCGACAGGCCGATCCTCTGGAAACACC. It encodes CSAAHSTGRSSGNT. Given in full, the CDR3 is CSAAHSTGRSSGNTIYF. The gene calls are TRBV20-1 and TRBJ1-3, with a tentative D call TRBD1 (6 bases). Coverage ceases 3 residues before the CDR3 finishes, and the germline J gene fills in the end. The CDR3 totals 17 residues. Germline assignment: CDR1 DFQATT and CDR2 SNEGSKA (reference sequence). V dropped 5 bases and J dropped 0 bases, with 20 bases sitting between them.

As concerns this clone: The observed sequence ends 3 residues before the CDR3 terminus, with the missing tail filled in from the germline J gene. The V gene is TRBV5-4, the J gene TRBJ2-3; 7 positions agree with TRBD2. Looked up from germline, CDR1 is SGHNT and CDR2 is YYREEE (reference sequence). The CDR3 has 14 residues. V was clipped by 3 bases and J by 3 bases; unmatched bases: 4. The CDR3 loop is CASSSGLGTDTQYF. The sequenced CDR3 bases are TGTGCCAGCAGCTCCGGACTAGGGACAGATACG.

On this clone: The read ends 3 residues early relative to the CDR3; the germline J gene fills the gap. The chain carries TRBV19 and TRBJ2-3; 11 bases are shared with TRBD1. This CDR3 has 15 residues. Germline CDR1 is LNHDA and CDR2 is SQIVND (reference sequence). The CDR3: CASSPTGTGGKTQYF. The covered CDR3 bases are TGTGCCAGTAGCCCTACCGGGACAGGGGGGAAGACG.

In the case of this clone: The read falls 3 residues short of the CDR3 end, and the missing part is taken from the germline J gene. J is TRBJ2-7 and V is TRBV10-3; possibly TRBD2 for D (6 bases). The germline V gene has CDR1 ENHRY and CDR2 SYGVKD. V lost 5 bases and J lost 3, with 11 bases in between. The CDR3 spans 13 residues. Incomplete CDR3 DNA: TGTGCCATCAGTCCTACTAGCAGCTACGAG. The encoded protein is CAISPTSSYE. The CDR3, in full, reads CAISPTSSYEQYF.

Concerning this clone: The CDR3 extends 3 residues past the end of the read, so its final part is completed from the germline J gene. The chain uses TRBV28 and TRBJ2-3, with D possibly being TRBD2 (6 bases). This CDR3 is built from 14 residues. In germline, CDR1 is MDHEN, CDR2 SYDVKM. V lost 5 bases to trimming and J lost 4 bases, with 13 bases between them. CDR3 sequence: CASSQGGNADTQYF. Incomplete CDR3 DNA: TGTGCCAGCAGTCAGGGAGGTAACGCAGATACG.

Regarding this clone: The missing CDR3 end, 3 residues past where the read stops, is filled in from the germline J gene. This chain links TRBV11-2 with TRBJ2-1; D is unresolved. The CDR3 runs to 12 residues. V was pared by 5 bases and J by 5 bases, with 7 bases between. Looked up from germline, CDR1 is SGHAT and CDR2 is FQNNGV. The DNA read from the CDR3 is TGTGCCAGCAGCAATATTCACAATGAG. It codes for CASSNIHNE. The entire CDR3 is CASSNIHNEQFF.

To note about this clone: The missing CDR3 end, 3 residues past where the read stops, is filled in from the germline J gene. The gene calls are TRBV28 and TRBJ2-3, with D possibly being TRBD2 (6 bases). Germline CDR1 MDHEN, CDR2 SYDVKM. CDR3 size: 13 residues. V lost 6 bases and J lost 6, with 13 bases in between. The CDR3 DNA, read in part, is TGTGCCAGCAGGGGGACTCCCTCTGATACG. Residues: CASRGTPSDT. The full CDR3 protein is CASRGTPSDTQYF.